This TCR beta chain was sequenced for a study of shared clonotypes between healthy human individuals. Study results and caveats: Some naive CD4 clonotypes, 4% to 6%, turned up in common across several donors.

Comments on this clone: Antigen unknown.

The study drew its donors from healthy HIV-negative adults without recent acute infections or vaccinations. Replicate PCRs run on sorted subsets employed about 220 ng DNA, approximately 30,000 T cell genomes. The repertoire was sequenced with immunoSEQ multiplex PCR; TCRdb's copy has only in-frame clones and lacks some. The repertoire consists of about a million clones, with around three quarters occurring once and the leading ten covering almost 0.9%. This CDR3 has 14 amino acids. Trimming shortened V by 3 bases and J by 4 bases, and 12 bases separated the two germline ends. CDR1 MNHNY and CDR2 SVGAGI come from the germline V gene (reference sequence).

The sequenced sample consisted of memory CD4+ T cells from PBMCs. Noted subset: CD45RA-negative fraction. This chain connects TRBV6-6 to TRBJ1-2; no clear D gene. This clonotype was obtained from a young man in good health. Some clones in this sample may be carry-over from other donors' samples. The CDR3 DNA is TGTGCCAGCAGTTATCGAAGGGCGGGCTATGGCTACACCTTC. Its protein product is CASSYRRAGYGYTF.